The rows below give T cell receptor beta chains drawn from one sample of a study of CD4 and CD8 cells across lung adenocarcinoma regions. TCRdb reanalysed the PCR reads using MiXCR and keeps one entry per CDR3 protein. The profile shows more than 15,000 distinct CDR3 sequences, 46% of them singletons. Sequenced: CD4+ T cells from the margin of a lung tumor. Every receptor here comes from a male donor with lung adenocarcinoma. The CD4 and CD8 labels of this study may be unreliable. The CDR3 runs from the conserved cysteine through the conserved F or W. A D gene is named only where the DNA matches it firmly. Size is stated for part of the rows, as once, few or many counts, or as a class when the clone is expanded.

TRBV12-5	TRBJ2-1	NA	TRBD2	TGTGCTAGTGGTTTGGTACTTGGGTCGGCGGGGGGACACAATGAGCAGTTCTTC	CASGLVLGSAGGHNEQFF
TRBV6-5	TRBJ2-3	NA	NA	TGTGCCAGCAGTTCCCCCGGACTGGGGACGAGCGGTAAAGATATTCAGTATTTT	CASSSPGLGTSGKDIQYF
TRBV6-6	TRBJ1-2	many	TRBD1	TGTGCCAGCAGTTACGCGGGACAGCTCAAGAACTATGGCTACACCTTC	CASSYAGQLKNYGYTF
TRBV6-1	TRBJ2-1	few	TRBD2	TGTGCCAGCAGCGCGGGACTAGCGGGGCGGGATGAGCAGTTCTTC	CASSAGLAGRDEQFF
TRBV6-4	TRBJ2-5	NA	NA	TGTGCCGGGGGTGACGGGGGCGGGGACGAAGAGACGCAGTACTTC	CAGGDGGGDEETQYF
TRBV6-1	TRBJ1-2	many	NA	TGTGCCAGCAGGACGCGCGATCGAGGTGTTGATGGCTACACCTTC	CASRTRDRGVDGYTF
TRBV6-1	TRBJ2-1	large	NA	TGTGCCAGCAGTGTCTTACGAATCGGGCTACGAGGCAATGAGCAGTTCTTC	CASSVLRIGLRGNEQFF
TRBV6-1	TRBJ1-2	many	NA	TGTGCCAGCAGTGAAGTTCGGACAGCTTATGGCTACACCTTC	CASSEVRTAYGYTF
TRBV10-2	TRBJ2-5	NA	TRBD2	TGCGCCAGGGGAGGAGCGGGGCGTAACCAAGAGACGCAGTACTTT	CARGGAGRNQETQYF
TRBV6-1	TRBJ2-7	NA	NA	TGTGCCAGCAACCAGCGGCTGGGGGGCTACGAGCAGTACTTC	CASNQRLGGYEQYF
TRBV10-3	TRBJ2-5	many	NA	TGTGCCATCAGTGAGGTCTTGGAGACCCAGTACTTC	CAISEVLETQYF
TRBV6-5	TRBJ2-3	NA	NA	TGTGCCAGCAGTTCCGCCGGGCTCGGGGGCCGCGGCAAAGATACGCAGTATTTC	CASSSAGLGGRGKDTQYF
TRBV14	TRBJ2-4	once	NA	TGTGTCAGCAGCGACTCGGGGCGCGGAGGCAAAGATACGCAGTACTTC	CVSSDSGRGGKDTQYF
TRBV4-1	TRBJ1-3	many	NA	TGCGCCAGCAGCCAAGATTGCCGGTGGGACCCCCAAAACACCATATATTTT	CASSQDCRWDPQNTIYF
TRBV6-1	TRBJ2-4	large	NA	TGTGCCAGCAGTGAACCATTAGTAGTCCTAGTCGCCATTCAGTACTTC	CASSEPLVVLVAIQYF